This record concerns one T cell receptor (beta chain) sequence. Its antigen remains unknown. The V end lost 6 bases, the J end lost 5 bases, and 19 bases lay between the germline ends. This CDR3 contains 15 residues. CDR1 and CDR2 (germline): ENHRY, SYGVKD. Generated by immunoSEQ multiplex PCR, the TCRdb table keeps only in-frame clones and is missing some. The profile shows some 280,000 clones, around 93% of them singletons. This sample is part of a study of T cell responses to AZD1222 COVID-19 vaccine. The study, taken as a whole, reports: Nearly half of spike-specific TCRs reportedly go after variant regions that carry no mutations. Scientists sampled the repertoires only once the peak T cell response had passed.

The clonotype was recovered from an adult who received the AZD1222 COVID-19 vaccine. The V gene is TRBV10-3, the J gene TRBJ1-2, with D unresolved. The source material was peripheral blood, sampled 28 days after the second AZD1222 dose. CDR3 residues: CAIRDEVGFRYGYTF. Here the CDR3 DNA reads TGTGCCATCAGGGACGAGGTTGGGTTTAGATATGGCTACACCTTC.